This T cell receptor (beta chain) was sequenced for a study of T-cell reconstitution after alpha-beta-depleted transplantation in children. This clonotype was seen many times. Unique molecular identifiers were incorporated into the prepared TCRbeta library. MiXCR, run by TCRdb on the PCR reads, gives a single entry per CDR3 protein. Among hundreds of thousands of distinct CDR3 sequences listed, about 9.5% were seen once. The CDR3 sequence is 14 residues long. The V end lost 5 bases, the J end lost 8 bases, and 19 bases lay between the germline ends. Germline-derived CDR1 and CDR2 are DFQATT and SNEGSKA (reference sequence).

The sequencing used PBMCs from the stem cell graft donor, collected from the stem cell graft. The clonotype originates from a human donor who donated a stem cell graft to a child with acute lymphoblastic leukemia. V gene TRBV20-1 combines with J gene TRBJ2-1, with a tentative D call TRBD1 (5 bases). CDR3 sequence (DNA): TGCAGTGCTCCCGGGTCCAACCCAGGGTATGAGCAGTTCTTC. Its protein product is CSAPGSNPGYEQFF.